The 3 T cell receptor beta chains listed next were all sequenced from one sample in a study of blood T cell repertoires in COVID-19. Repertoires were generated with immunoSEQ multiplex PCR, while TCRdb's copy carries only in-frame clones and drops some. The sample shows nearly 85,000 clones, about 83% of them seen only once. Input material: peripheral blood. The receptors shown here come from a woman aged 60 to 75 with acute or convalescent COVID-19.

This clone was recorded a few times. The V call is TRBV27, the J call TRBJ1-1; 8 bases are a match to TRBD1. The V gene's germline CDR1 is MNHEY and CDR2 SMNVEV (reference sequence). V was clipped by 4 bases and J by 1 base; unmatched bases: 2. The CDR3 is 14 residues long. In DNA form, the CDR3 reads TGTGCCAGCAGTTCCAGGGGGCCGAACACTGAAGCTTTCTTT. Translated: CASSSRGPNTEAFF.

The V and J genes are TRBV11-3 and TRBJ2-7; TRBD2 matches at 8 bases. CDR3 length: 15 amino acids. V shed 2 bases, J shed 3 bases, and the junction held 6 bases outside the gene matches. Germline CDR1 is SGHNT and CDR2 is YENEEA. CDR3 residues: CASSLLTSESYEQYF. The CDR3 DNA reads TGTGCCAGCAGCTTATTGACTAGCGAAAGCTACGAGCAGTACTTC.

The chain uses TRBV7-2 and TRBJ2-3, with 9 nucleotides matching TRBD1. The CDR3 runs to 14 residues. V was pared by 5 bases and J by 2 bases, with 2 bases of the junction left unmatched. The germline V gene encodes CDR1 SGHTA and CDR2 FQGNSA. The CDR3 coding sequence is TGTGCCAGCAGCGGACAGGGGCTCACAGATACGCAGTATTTT. Its protein is CASSGQGLTDTQYF.